This entry is about one TCR beta chain. What it binds is not known. The CDR3 runs to 14 residues. CDR1 DFQATT and CDR2 SNEGSKA come from the germline V gene (reference sequence). V shed 6 bases and J shed 7 bases, with 18 bases lying between them. TCRdb reprocessed the RT-PCR reads via MiXCR and lists one record per CDR3 protein. This sample yields more than 150,000 distinct CDR3 sequences, of which nearly 9.5% are seen a single time; 9.5% to 13% belongs to the top ten. The sample is drawn from a study of response to subunit inactivated influenza vaccine. Study-wide results and limits: Authors suggested each seasonal flu vaccination may recruit only limited numbers of new T cells.

This receptor was identified in a man between 50 and 59 years old who received an inactivated influenza vaccine. V is TRBV20-1 and J is TRBJ1-4, with D perhaps TRBD1 (5 bases). Material: non-naive T cells sorted from PBMCs, obtained on the day of vaccination. This chain's CDR3 is CSARDPKIREKLFF. In nucleotides, the CDR3 is TGCAGTGCGCGGGACCCGAAGATCCGTGAAAAACTGTTTTTT.